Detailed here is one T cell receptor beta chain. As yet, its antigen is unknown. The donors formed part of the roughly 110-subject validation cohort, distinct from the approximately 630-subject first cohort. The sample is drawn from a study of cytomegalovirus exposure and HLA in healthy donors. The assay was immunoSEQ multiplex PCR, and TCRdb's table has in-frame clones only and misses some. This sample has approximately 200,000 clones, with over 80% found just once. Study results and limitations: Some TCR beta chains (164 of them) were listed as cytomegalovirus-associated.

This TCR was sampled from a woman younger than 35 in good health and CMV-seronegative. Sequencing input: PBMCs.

CDR3 DNA sequence: TGTGCCAGTAGTGTACAGCCCATGAACACTGAAGCTTTCTTT. Protein: CASSVQPMNTEAFF. The V call is TRBV19, the J call TRBJ1-1, with unresolved D. V was trimmed by 5 bases and J by 0 bases, leaving 10 bases between them. The CDR3 length is 14 residues. Germline loops: CDR1 LNHDA, CDR2 SQIVND (reference sequence).